This is a list of T cell receptor beta chains from one sample in a study of T cells after posttransplantation cyclophosphamide. Sequenced by immunoSEQ multiplex PCR; TCRdb stores in-frame clones only, minus some. This table holds about 36,000 clones, 78% found once. This sample comprised CD4+ T cells sorted from blood, obtained about 1,900 days after a stem cell transplant with posttransplant cyclophosphamide. Every receptor here comes from a female patient aged 40-50 years who received an allogeneic stem cell transplant from a related donor, was CMV-positive, and had no GVHD. The T cells may come from the graft donor. Each CDR3 is given with its conserved first and last residue. The D gene is left open where the match is weak. A row's size may be missing; if present it is once, few, many or a size class.

v_gene,abundance,d_gene,j_gene,len,CDR3aa,CDR3nt
TRBV11-2,NA,NA,TRBJ1-6,15,CASSDRRIYNSPLHF,TGTGCCAGCAGCGACCGGCGGATCTATAATTCACCCCTCCACTTT
TRBV5-1,NA,TRBD2,TRBJ2-1,15,CASSEGTSSYNEQFF,TGCGCCAGCAGCGAGGGGACTAGCTCCTACAATGAGCAGTTCTTC
TRBV18,once,NA,TRBJ1-1,14,CASSPGHGNTEAFF,TGTGCCAGCTCACCGGGACACGGGAACACTGAAGCTTTCTTT
TRBV7-8,NA,NA,TRBJ2-1,13,CASSLARRGEQFF,TGTGCCAGCAGCTTAGCGCGGAGGGGTGAGCAGTTCTTC
TRBV14,few,TRBD1,TRBJ1-4,13,CASSLQGAEKLFF,TGTGCCAGCAGCCTACAGGGGGCGGAGAAACTGTTTTTT
TRBV4-2,NA,TRBD1,TRBJ2-7,15,CASSHPTQGAYEQYF,TGTGCCAGCAGCCATCCCACACAGGGGGCTTACGAGCAGTACTTC
TRBV7-9,NA,TRBD1,TRBJ2-7,14,CASSSGQVSYEQYF,TGTGCCAGCAGCTCTGGACAGGTGTCGTACGAGCAGTACTTC
TRBV28,NA,NA,TRBJ1-2,13,CASTEIARLGYTF,TGTGCCAGCACGGAGATTGCTCGCCTCGGCTACACCTTC
TRBV19,NA,TRBD1,TRBJ1-5,20,CASSIGDRGQPAGSNQPQHF,TGTGCCAGTAGTATAGGGGACAGGGGTCAACCCGCGGGAAGCAATCAGCCCCAGCATTTT
TRBV15,NA,NA,TRBJ2-1,18,CATSREWGRTSSYNEQFF,TGTGCCACCAGCAGAGAATGGGGCAGGACGAGCTCCTACAATGAGCAGTTCTTC
TRBV7-2,few,TRBD1,TRBJ1-6,15,CASSTGTVRNSPLHF,TGTGCCAGCAGCACCGGGACAGTACGGAATTCACCCCTCCACTTT
TRBV29-1,NA,NA,TRBJ2-5,12,CSAPTDQETQYF,TGCAGCGCCCCGACAGACCAAGAGACCCAGTACTTC
TRBV2,few,TRBD1,TRBJ1-5,13,CASRSDRNQPQHF,TGTGCCAGCAGGTCGGACAGGAATCAACCCCAGCATTTT